These T cell receptor beta chains were read from a single sample in a study of blood T cells in healthy people across ages. TCRdb used MiXCR to reprocess the 5' RACE reads, holding one entry per CDR3 protein. The sample consists of about 1.7 million distinct CDR3 sequences, roughly 28% of them appearing once. Sample: blood. The source of these receptors is a woman aged 25 to 45 in good health. Each CDR3 is given with its conserved first and last residue. The D gene is left open where the match is weak. Only part of the rows carry a size: once, few, many, or a class if the clone is expanded.

d_call,v_call,j_call,clone_size,cdr3_nt,cdr3_aa
-,TRBV3-1,TRBJ1-5,-,TGTGCCAGCAGCCAAGATTCAGGAGGGCATCAGCCCCAGCATTTT,CASSQDSGGHQPQHF
TRBD2,TRBV7-9,TRBJ2-7,-,TGTGCCAGCAGCCGGAGCGGGGGGGCCTCCTACGAGCAGTACTTC,CASSRSGGASYEQYF
TRBD2,TRBV5-1,TRBJ2-1,many,TGCGCCAGCAGCACCGGGACTACCCTCGAGCAGTTCTTC,CASSTGTTLEQFF
TRBD1,TRBV28,TRBJ2-7,few,TGTGCCAGTGATTGGACAGGGGCGATCTACGAGCAGTACTTC,CASDWTGAIYEQYF
TRBD2,TRBV20-1,TRBJ2-3,many,TGCAGTGCCCCTCCACTAGCGGGAGATAGGTTGGGCACAGATACGCAGTATTTT,CSAPPLAGDRLGTDTQYF
-,TRBV6-2/TRBV6-3,TRBJ2-4,-,TGTGCCAGCAGTTTCCGGGCCCTAGCCAAAAACATTCAGTACTTT,CASSFRALAKNIQYF
-,TRBV20-1,TRBJ2-2,once,TGCAGTGCTAGAGTTCACAGAGTCACCGGGGAGCTGTTTTTT,CSARVHRVTGELFF
TRBD1,TRBV5-1,TRBJ2-5,few,TGCGCCAGCAGCTTACCGGGACAGGAAGAGACCCAGTACTTC,CASSLPGQEETQYF
TRBD1,TRBV7-6,TRBJ1-2,-,TGTGCCAGCAGCTTAGAAGGTCGGGGACAGGGGGCGCGTTGGAAAGATGGCTACACCTTC,CASSLEGRGQGARWKDGYTF
-,TRBV7-9,TRBJ2-3,-,TGTGCCAGCATCCGGACAGACCTGCCAGCAGATACGCAGTATTTT,CASIRTDLPADTQYF
-,TRBV20-1,TRBJ2-4,-,TGCAGTGCTCCGCGAAGGCAGTCAGCCAAAAACATTCAGTACTTC,CSAPRRQSAKNIQYF
TRBD1,TRBV4-1,TRBJ1-1,few,TGCGCCAGCAGCCGAAACGACAGGGGAGGCACTGAAGCTTTCTTT,CASSRNDRGGTEAFF
-,TRBV7-2,TRBJ1-2,-,TGTGCCAGCAGCTTGAGGGGCCACGGGAACTATGACTACACCTTC,CASSLRGHGNYDYTF
-,TRBV25-1,TRBJ2-3,-,TGTGCCAGCAGTGATTGGGTTACAGGGGGGGCCGATACGCAGTATTTT,CASSDWVTGGADTQYF